This TCR beta chain was documented in a study of blood T cells in healthy people across ages. A sample-barcoded 5' primer and a J-beta primer mix were used in a second PCR of roughly 7 to 12 cycles. TCRdb analysed the 5' RACE reads with MiXCR anew, one entry per CDR3 protein. The sample has more than 1,000,000 distinct CDR3 sequences, 25% seen once. Staff drew approximately 9.7 milliliters of peripheral blood from each donor. A few counts support this clonotype. The germline gives CDR1 SGHTA, CDR2 FQGTGA. V was pared by 1 base and J by 4 bases, with 1 base of the junction left unmatched. CDR3 size: 15 residues. The same sample was also used in a study of T cells of mothers and their children. From that second work: Donors were a few healthy Caucasian mothers and their six children. Sample barcodes plus 2-4 random nucleotides came from the M1S primer. With unrelated pairs as the comparison, related mother-child pairs had a slightly higher overlap that was not significant.

This clonotype was obtained from a girl between 2 and 10 years old in good health. The J gene is TRBJ2-5, the V gene TRBV7-3; TRBD2 matches 12 bases. Sequenced material: blood. This chain's CDR3 is CASSLKLAGGETQYF. In DNA form, the CDR3 reads TGTGCCAGCAGCTTAAAACTAGCGGGAGGAGAGACCCAGTACTTC.